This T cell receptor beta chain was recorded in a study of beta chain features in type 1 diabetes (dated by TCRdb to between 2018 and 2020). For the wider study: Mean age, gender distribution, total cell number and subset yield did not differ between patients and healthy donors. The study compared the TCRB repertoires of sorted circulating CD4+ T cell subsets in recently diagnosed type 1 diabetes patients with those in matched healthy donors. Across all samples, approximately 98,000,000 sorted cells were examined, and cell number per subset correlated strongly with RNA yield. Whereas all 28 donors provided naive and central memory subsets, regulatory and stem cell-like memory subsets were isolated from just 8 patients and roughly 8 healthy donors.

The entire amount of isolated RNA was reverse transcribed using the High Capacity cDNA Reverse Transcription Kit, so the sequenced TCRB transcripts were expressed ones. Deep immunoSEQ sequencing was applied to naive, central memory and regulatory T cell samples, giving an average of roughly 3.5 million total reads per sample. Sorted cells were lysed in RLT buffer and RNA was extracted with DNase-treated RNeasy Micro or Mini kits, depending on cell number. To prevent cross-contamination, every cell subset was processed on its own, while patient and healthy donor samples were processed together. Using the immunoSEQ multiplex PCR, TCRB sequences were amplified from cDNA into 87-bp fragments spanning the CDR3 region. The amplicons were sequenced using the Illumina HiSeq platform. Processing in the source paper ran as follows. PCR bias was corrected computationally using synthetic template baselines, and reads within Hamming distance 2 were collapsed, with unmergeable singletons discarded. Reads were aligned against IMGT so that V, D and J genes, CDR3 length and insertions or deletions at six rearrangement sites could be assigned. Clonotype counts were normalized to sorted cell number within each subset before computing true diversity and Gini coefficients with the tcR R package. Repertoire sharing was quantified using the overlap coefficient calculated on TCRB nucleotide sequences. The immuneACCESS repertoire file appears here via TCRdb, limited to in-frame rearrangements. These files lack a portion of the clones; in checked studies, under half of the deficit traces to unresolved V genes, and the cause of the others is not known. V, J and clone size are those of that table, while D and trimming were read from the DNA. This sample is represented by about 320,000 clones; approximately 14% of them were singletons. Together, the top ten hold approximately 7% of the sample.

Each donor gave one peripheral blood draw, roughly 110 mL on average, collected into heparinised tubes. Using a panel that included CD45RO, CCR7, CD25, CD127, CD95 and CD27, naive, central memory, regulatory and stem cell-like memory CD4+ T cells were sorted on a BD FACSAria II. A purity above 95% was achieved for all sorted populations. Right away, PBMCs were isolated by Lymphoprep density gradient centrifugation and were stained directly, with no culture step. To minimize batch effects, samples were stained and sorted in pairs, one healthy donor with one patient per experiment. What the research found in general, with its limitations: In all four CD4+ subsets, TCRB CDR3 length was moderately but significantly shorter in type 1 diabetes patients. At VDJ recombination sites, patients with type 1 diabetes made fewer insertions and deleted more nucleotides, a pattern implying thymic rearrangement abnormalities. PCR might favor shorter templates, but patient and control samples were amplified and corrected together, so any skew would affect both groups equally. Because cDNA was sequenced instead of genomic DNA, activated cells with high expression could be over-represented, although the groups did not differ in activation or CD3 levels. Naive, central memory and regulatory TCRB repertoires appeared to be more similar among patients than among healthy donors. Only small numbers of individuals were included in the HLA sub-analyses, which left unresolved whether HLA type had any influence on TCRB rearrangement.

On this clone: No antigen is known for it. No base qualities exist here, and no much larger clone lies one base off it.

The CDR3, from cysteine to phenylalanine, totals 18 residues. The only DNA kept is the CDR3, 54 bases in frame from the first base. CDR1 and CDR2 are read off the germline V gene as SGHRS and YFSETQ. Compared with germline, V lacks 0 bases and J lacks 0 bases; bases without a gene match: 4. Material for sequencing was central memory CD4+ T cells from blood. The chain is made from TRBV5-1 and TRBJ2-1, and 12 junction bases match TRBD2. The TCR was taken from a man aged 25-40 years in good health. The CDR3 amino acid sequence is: CASSLGTSGRSSYNEQFF. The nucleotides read TGCGCCAGCAGCTTGGGAACTAGCGGGAGGAGCTCCTACAATGAGCAGTTCTTC.